A single sample gave rise to the 10 T cell receptor beta chains below, sequenced in a study of T-cell reconstitution after alpha-beta-depleted transplantation in children. Preparing the TCRbeta library involved the use of unique molecular identifiers. TCRdb re-called the PCR reads with MiXCR, one entry per CDR3 protein. This table holds approximately 350,000 distinct CDR3 sequences, 13% found once. The sample in question was PBMCs, obtained from the stem cell graft. The receptors here all came from a human donor who donated a stem cell graft to a child with Fanconi anemia.

This clonotype was picked up a small number of times. The chain joins TRBV24-1 to TRBJ1-2; D is undetermined. Trimming took 4 bases from V and 8 from J, leaving 10 bases between them. Germline CDR1 is KGHDR and CDR2 is SFDVKD. The CDR3 sequence is 12 residues long. The CDR3 loop reads CATSDPGSGYTF. In DNA, the CDR3 is TGTGCCACCAGTGACCCAGGAAGCGGCTACACCTTC.

The J gene is TRBJ2-2, the V gene TRBV28; D unresolved. Germline V gene sequence: CDR1 MDHEN, CDR2 SYDVKM. V gave up 2 bases and J gave up 7 bases, with 14 bases separating them. The CDR3 covers 15 residues. CDR3 sequence (DNA): TGTGCCAGCAGTTTAAGTGTTTCCTTGGGCGGGGAGCTGTTTTTT. Protein product: CASSLSVSLGGELFF.

With regard to this clonotype: One end of the junction fails to match germline, which may point to a read error. The chain links TRBV30 to TRBJ1-4; 12 bases are a match to TRBD1. CDR3 length: 15 residues. The germline V gene encodes CDR1 GTSNPN and CDR2 SVGIG (reference sequence). Here the CDR3 reads CAWSALEGTGGALSF. The CDR3 coding sequence is TGTGCCTGGAGCGCCCTTGAAGGGACAGGGGGCGCGTTAAGTTTT.

This clonotype was counted only a few times. This chain connects TRBV3-1 to TRBJ1-2; weak D call: TRBD1 (6 bases). V shed 4 bases and J shed 5 bases, with 17 bases lying between them. Looked up from germline, CDR1 is LGHDT and CDR2 is YNNKEL (reference sequence). The CDR3 spans 15 residues. The CDR3, as DNA: TGTGCCAGCAGCCCCACAGGGATTCCGTATTATGGCTACACCTTC. Protein: CASSPTGIPYYGYTF. Full variable domain (outside the CDR3, taken from reference TRBV3-1 and TRBJ1-2): DTAVSQTPKYLVTQMGNDKSIKCEQNLGHDTMYWYKQDSKKFLKIMFSYNNKELIINETVPNRFSPKSPDKAHLNLHINSLELGDSAVYFCASSPTGIPYYGYTFGSGTRLTVV.

V usage is TRBV20-1 and J usage is TRBJ1-1, with 7 bases fitting TRBD1. The CDR3 runs 17 residues. J gave up 0 bases and V 2 bases, and 12 bases lay outside the gene matches. Germline V gene data show CDR1 as DFQATT and CDR2 as SNEGSKA (reference sequence). CDR3: CSARRDSLMVMNTEAFF. The CDR3, as DNA: TGCAGTGCTAGACGGGACAGTCTCATGGTAATGAACACTGAAGCTTTCTTT.

This clonotype was detected only a few times. The rearrangement links TRBV6-2 or TRBV6-3 to TRBJ2-1, with D maybe TRBD2 (6 bases). V was trimmed by 5 bases and J by 12 bases, leaving 20 bases between them. There are 14 residues in the CDR3. Germline V CDR1 and CDR2: MNHEY, SVGEGT. Here the CDR3 reads CASSHQGSGALQFF. DNA for the CDR3: TGTGCCAGCAGTCATCAGGGTAGCGGAGCTTTGCAGTTCTTC.

CDR3 DNA: TGTGCCAGCAGTTTGAAATCAAACTATGGCTACACCTTC. It is translated as CASSLKSNYGYTF. The chain joins TRBV2 to TRBJ1-2, with D hard to call. The CDR3 length is 13 residues. Germline V gene lookup returns CDR1 SNHLY and CDR2 FYNNEI. Between the trimmed V and J ends, which lost 5 bases and 2 bases, there was a span of 9 bases.

Ten or more counts support this clonotype. V is TRBV6-1 and J is TRBJ2-7, with 9 bases fitting TRBD1. CDR1 and CDR2 from the germline V gene are MNHNS and SASEGT. The CDR3 extends over 13 amino acids. The V gene end was trimmed by 8 bases and the J gene end by 3 bases; junction bases not matched to a gene: 5. CDR3 in amino acids: CASGRTGDYEQYF. As DNA, the CDR3 is TGTGCCAGCGGTCGGACAGGGGACTACGAGCAGTACTTC.

This chain connects TRBV30 to TRBJ1-2, with D hard to call. Germline CDR1 and CDR2: GTSNPN and SVGIG (reference sequence). Trimming pared 0 bases from V and 8 bases from J, leaving 13 bases between. The CDR3 covers 13 residues. Written as DNA, the CDR3 is TGTGCCTGGAGTGTACGGGTGGGAGAAGGCTACACCTTC. Translating it yields CAWSVRVGEGYTF. The full variable domain, its missing parts supplied by reference TRBV30 and TRBJ1-2, is SQTIHQWPATLVQPVGSPLSLECTVEGTSNPNLYWYRQAAGRGLQLLFYSVGIGQISSEVPQNLSASRPQDRQFILSSKKLLLSDSGFYLCAWSVRVGEGYTFGSGTRLTVV.

This clonotype was recorded a few times. The chain couples TRBV4-3 to TRBJ2-1, with TRBD1 as a possible D gene (5 bases). This CDR3 region has 17 residues. V shed 0 bases and J shed 4 bases, with 16 bases lying between them. Germline values: CDR1 LGHNA, CDR2 YSLEER. Written as DNA, the CDR3 is TGCGCCAGCAGCCAAGATGCAGGCAGGGCAACTTACAATGAGCAGTTCTTC. Translating it yields CASSQDAGRATYNEQFF.